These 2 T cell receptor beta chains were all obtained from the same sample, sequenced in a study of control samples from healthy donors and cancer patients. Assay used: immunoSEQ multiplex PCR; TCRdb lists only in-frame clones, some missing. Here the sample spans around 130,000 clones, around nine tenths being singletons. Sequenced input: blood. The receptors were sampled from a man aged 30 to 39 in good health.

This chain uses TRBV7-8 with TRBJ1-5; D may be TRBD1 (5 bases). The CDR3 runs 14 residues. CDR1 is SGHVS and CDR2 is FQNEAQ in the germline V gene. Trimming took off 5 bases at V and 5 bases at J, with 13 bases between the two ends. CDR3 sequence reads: CASSQDNQYQPQHF. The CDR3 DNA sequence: TGTGCCAGCAGCCAGGACAACCAATATCAGCCCCAGCATTTT.

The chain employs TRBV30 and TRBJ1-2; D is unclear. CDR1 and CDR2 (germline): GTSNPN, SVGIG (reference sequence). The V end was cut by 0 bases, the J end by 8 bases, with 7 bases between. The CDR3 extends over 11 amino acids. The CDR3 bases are TGTGCCTGGAGTGTACTTCGGGGCTACACCTTC. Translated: CAWSVLRGYTF.